The 29 T cell receptor beta chains listed next were all sequenced from one sample in a study of blood T cell repertoires in COVID-19. This table comes from immunoSEQ multiplex PCR, and its TCRdb copy is limited to in-frame clones, with some not included. The table records roughly 20,000 clones, about 89% of them present only once. The sample was peripheral blood. These receptors came from a human donor with active COVID-19. The donor label of this sample is uncertain.

The CDR3 is CASSFVEDTEAFF. CDR3 coding DNA: TGTGCCAGCAGCTTTGTAGAGGACACTGAAGCTTTCTTT. This chain links TRBV7-9 with TRBJ1-1; D is uncertain. CDR3 length: 13 residues. The V end was cut by 3 bases, the J end by 3 bases, with 8 bases between. Germline loops: CDR1 SEHNR, CDR2 FQNEAQ (reference sequence).

V gene TRBV9 combines with J gene TRBJ1-3; 7 bases align to TRBD1. The CDR3 has 16 residues. Germline CDR1 SGDLS, CDR2 YYNGEE. J lost 2 bases, V lost 0 bases, and 5 bases had no gene match. The CDR3 protein is CASSVVPQGAGNTIYF. DNA for the CDR3: TGTGCCAGCAGCGTAGTCCCCCAGGGGGCTGGAAACACCATATATTTT.

The chain is built from TRBV27 and TRBJ2-3, with 9 bases fitting TRBD2. The CDR3 spans 17 residues. V was pared by 5 bases and J by 4 bases, with 13 bases of the junction left unmatched. Germline V gives CDR1 MNHEY, CDR2 SMNVEV (reference sequence). For the CDR3, the DNA is TGTGCCAGCAGTCCTCATCTGGCGGGGGGGCCATCAGATACGCAGTATTTT. Its protein is CASSPHLAGGPSDTQYF.

V usage is TRBV28 and J usage is TRBJ2-4; D is undetermined. CDR3 length: 12 residues. Germline V gene data show CDR1 as MDHEN and CDR2 as SYDVKM. V lost 3 bases and J lost 7, with 7 bases in between. CDR3 bases: TGTGCCAGCAGTTTTGCACAGAACATTCAGTACTTC. Amino acids: CASSFAQNIQYF.

The sample holds a few counts of this clone. The chain combines TRBV15 with TRBJ1-5, with D possibly being TRBD1 (6 bases). Germline V gene data show CDR1 as LNHNV and CDR2 as YYDKDF (reference sequence). The CDR3 length is 14 residues. V gave up 0 bases and J gave up 6 bases, with 9 bases separating them. The CDR3 sequence is CATSRDRGSQPQHF. The CDR3 nucleotides are TGTGCCACCAGCAGAGACAGGGGCTCTCAGCCCCAGCATTTT.

This rearrangement joins TRBV4-1 to TRBJ2-5, with a possible D match to TRBD1 (6 bases). The CDR3 runs to 18 residues. Germline V CDR1 and CDR2: MGHRA, YSYEKL. Trimming left V 0 bases short and J 2 bases short, with 19 bases between. This CDR3 reads CASSQELGTRSRQETQYF. The CDR3 coding sequence is TGCGCCAGCAGCCAAGAATTAGGGACACGCAGTCGACAAGAGACCCAGTACTTC.

The rearrangement joins TRBV11-2 to TRBJ2-3, with no clear D. The CDR3 is 16 amino acids. V was pared by 1 base and J by 2 bases, with 13 bases between. CDR1 and CDR2 from the germline V gene are SGHAT and FQNNGV. The CDR3 DNA follows: TGTGCCAGCAGCTTAGTTTCGGTTAGCTTCACAGATACGCAGTATTTT. Its protein is CASSLVSVSFTDTQYF.

The chain links TRBV28 to TRBJ1-2, with TRBD1 identical over 10 bases. The germline CDR1 and CDR2 sequences are MDHEN and SYDVKM. J was trimmed by 3 bases and V by 3 bases; bases with no gene match: 1. CDR3 length equals 14 residues. In nucleotides, the CDR3 is TGTGCCAGCAGTTTGACAGGGGGCGACTATGGCTACACCTTC. As protein: CASSLTGGDYGYTF.

The rearrangement joins TRBV4-2 to TRBJ1-6; a possible D gene is TRBD1 (6 bases). Germline V CDR1 and CDR2: LGHNA, YNFKEQ. Trimming cost V 0 bases and J 1 base, with 16 bases left between them. This CDR3 contains 19 residues. CDR3 protein: CASSQEGYRVGSYNSPLHF. DNA of the CDR3: TGTGCCAGCAGCCAAGAAGGGTACAGGGTCGGGTCCTATAATTCACCCCTCCACTTT.

This clone was counted once. The V gene is TRBV7-2, the J gene TRBJ2-7, with no clear D. Germline values: CDR1 SGHTA, CDR2 FQGNSA. The CDR3 contains 14 residues. Deletions cut 0 bases from V and 6 bases from J, with 12 bases between. CDR3 sequence reads: CASSLAGGRSEQYF. DNA for the CDR3: TGTGCCAGCAGCTTAGCAGGCGGTAGGAGCGAGCAGTACTTC.

This chain connects TRBV28 to TRBJ2-3; possibly TRBD1 for D (5 bases). The CDR3 totals 15 residues. Germline assignment: CDR1 MDHEN and CDR2 SYDVKM. Between the trimmed V and J ends, which lost 2 bases and 7 bases, there was a span of 16 bases. CDR3 sequence reads: CASSLLGDESYTQYF. As DNA, the CDR3 is TGTGCCAGCAGTTTACTAGGGGATGAGTCGTATACGCAGTATTTT.

The V and J genes are TRBV6-5 and TRBJ1-1; TRBD1 might be the D (5 bases). With 6 bases removed from V and 6 bases from J, the gap between germline ends came to 17 bases. This CDR3 is built from 14 residues. Germline V gene data show CDR1 as MNHEY and CDR2 as SVGAGI. The CDR3 DNA is TGTGCCAGCAGGGACCTTGGCCGGGGGTCTGAAGCTTTCTTT. Translating it yields CASRDLGRGSEAFF.

The gene calls are TRBV29-1 and TRBJ2-2; D may be TRBD2 (7 bases). V was trimmed by 6 bases and J by 0 bases, leaving 17 bases between them. Germline assignment: CDR1 SQVTM and CDR2 ANQGSEA. The CDR3 loop spans 16 amino acids. The CDR3 region has the DNA TGCAGCGTCGGAGGGGGGGAGCTAGCGAACACCGGGGAGCTGTTTTTT. Translated: CSVGGGELANTGELFF.

The chain uses TRBV15 and TRBJ2-3, with 13 bases aligning to TRBD2. This CDR3 region has 16 residues. Trimming removed 3 bases from V and 5 bases from J; junction bases left unmatched: 5. From germline, CDR1 is LNHNV and CDR2 YYDKDF (reference sequence). The CDR3 nucleotides read TGTGCCACCAGCAGGAGACTAGCGGGAGGCGGAGATACGCAGTATTTT. This translates into CATSRRLAGGGDTQYF.

The rearrangement links TRBV18 to TRBJ1-4; D call uncertain. The CDR3 is 14 amino acids. Germline V lookup: CDR1 KGHSH, CDR2 LQKENI. V dropped 6 bases and J dropped 0 bases, with 8 bases sitting between them. The CDR3 sequence is CASSGVATNEKLFF. For the CDR3, the DNA is TGTGCCAGCTCCGGAGTTGCAACTAATGAAAAACTGTTTTTT.

This rearrangement joins TRBV9 to TRBJ1-6; D is uncertain. The CDR3 is 16 amino acids. V was clipped by 3 bases and J by 5 bases, with 15 bases between them. Germline-derived CDR1 and CDR2 are SGDLS and YYNGEE. CDR3 region: CASSASWASNNSPLHF. In DNA, the CDR3 is TGTGCCAGCAGCGCATCGTGGGCTTCTAATAATTCACCCCTCCACTTT.

The gene calls are TRBV7-9 and TRBJ1-5; 9 bases agree with TRBD1. The CDR3 is made up of 17 amino acids. J gave up 6 bases and V 1 base, and 10 bases lay outside the gene matches. Germline-derived CDR1 and CDR2 are SEHNR and FQNEAQ (reference sequence). The CDR3 region has the DNA TGTGCCAGCAGCTTAGAACAGGGGGCTCCGTTTAGTCAGCCCCAGCATTTT. Translation: CASSLEQGAPFSQPQHF.

The CDR3 region has the DNA TGTGCCAGCAGCCCCCAAGGCGGGGGGCCCCATGAGCAGTTCTTC. Encoded protein: CASSPQGGGPHEQFF. The chain recombines TRBV5-8 with TRBJ2-1; 8 bases map to TRBD2. V shed 4 bases and J 8 bases; nucleotides not matched to a gene: 11. The CDR3 has 15 amino acids. Per the germline V gene, CDR1 is SGHTS and CDR2 is YDEGEE.

The chain recombines TRBV30 with TRBJ1-1; 9 nucleotides line up with TRBD1. Losses at the gene ends were 3 bases for V and 3 bases for J; bases not matched to a gene: 11. Looked up from germline, CDR1 is GTSNPN and CDR2 is SVGIG (reference sequence). CDR3 length: 16 amino acids. The CDR3 protein is CAWRFGTGWFDTEAFF. Written as DNA, the CDR3 is TGTGCCTGGAGATTTGGGACAGGGTGGTTCGACACTGAAGCTTTCTTT.

This sequence joins TRBV6-5 and TRBJ2-5; TRBD2 is a possible D gene (6 bases). The CDR3 consists of 14 residues. Trimming took off 0 bases at V and 2 bases at J, with 7 bases between the two ends. Per the germline V gene, CDR1 is MNHEY and CDR2 is SVGAGI. DNA of the CDR3: TGTGCCAGCAGTTACTCTAGCGGACAAGAGACCCAGTACTTC. Protein: CASSYSSGQETQYF.

V and J are TRBV5-1 and TRBJ2-1; D is possibly TRBD2 (6 bases). CDR1 is SGHRS, CDR2 YFSETQ, per germline. V dropped 3 bases and J dropped 7 bases, with 20 bases sitting between them. This CDR3 is built from 16 residues. The CDR3 loop is CASSSYRLGDDNEQFF. For the CDR3, the DNA is TGCGCCAGCAGCTCCTACAGACTAGGGGATGATAATGAGCAGTTCTTC.

The rearrangement links TRBV27 to TRBJ2-1; 10 nucleotides match TRBD2. The CDR3 is made up of 15 amino acids. Germline loops: CDR1 MNHEY, CDR2 SMNVEV (reference sequence). V shed 2 bases, J shed 4 bases, and the junction held 2 bases outside the gene matches. The CDR3 protein is CASSLLAGDYNEQFF. Here the CDR3 DNA reads TGTGCCAGCAGTTTACTAGCGGGAGATTACAATGAGCAGTTCTTC.

The sample holds one count of this clone. The junction departs from germline at one end; a sequencing error may be responsible. The genes are TRBV7-7 and TRBJ2-3; 9 nucleotides agree with TRBD2. The CDR3 totals 14 residues. The germline CDR1 and CDR2 sequences are SSHAT and FNYEAQ (reference sequence). In DNA form, the CDR3 reads TGTGCTAGCAGCGCGGGGGGGGCCACAGATACGCAGTATTTT. This sequence encodes CASSAGGATDTQYF. The full variable domain, with the rest looked up from reference TRBV7-7 and TRBJ2-3, is GAGVSQSPRYKVTKRGQDVTLRCDPISSHATLYWYQQALGQGPEFLTYFNYEAQPDKSGLPSDRFSAERPEGSISTLTIQRTEQRDSAMYRCASSAGGATDTQYFGPGTRLTVL.

The rearrangement joins TRBV29-1 to TRBJ2-7, with TRBD2 matching 10 bases. With 6 bases clipped from V and 3 bases from J, the junction kept 17 bases outside the gene matches. Germline V CDR1 and CDR2: SQVTM, ANQGSEA. This CDR3 spans 17 amino acids. The CDR3 sequence is CSVSPFSGTSANYEQYF. Here the CDR3 DNA reads TGCAGCGTCTCACCTTTCTCCGGGACTAGCGCAAACTACGAGCAGTACTTC.

The CDR3 sequence is CATSDLQIWGLLEATGGLEQYF. CDR3 bases: TGTGCCACCAGTGATTTGCAAATCTGGGGGCTCTTGGAAGCGACAGGGGGCCTCGAGCAGTACTTC. The rearrangement joins TRBV24-1 to TRBJ2-7, with TRBD1 identical over 10 bases. The germline CDR1 and CDR2 sequences are KGHDR and SFDVKD. J was trimmed by 6 bases and V by 0 bases; bases with no gene match: 25. This CDR3 region has 22 residues.

The genes are TRBV18 and TRBJ2-7, with 8 positions matching TRBD1. The germline CDR1 and CDR2 sequences are KGHSH and LQKENI. CDR3 length: 14 amino acids. V gave up 3 bases and J gave up 0 bases; unmatched junction bases: 1. The CDR3 DNA is TGTGCCAGCTCACCGGGACAGGTCTCCTACGAGCAGTACTTC. This codes for CASSPGQVSYEQYF.

In this sample, this clone turned up a few times. The chain carries TRBV19 and TRBJ1-3; a possible D gene is TRBD1 (5 bases). CDR1 LNHDA and CDR2 SQIVND come from the germline V gene (reference sequence). The CDR3 is made up of 15 amino acids. Trimming cost V 6 bases and J 0 bases, with 12 bases left between them. CDR3 amino acids: CASRGRGDSGNTIYF. CDR3 nucleotide sequence: TGTGCCAGTAGGGGACGGGGGGACTCTGGAAACACCATATATTTT.

The chain has TRBV5-4 and TRBJ2-1; 9 nucleotides agree with TRBD1. The CDR3 is 15 residues long. CDR1 and CDR2 (germline): SGHNT, YYREEE (reference sequence). V gave up 5 bases and J gave up 3 bases; unmatched junction bases: 6. The CDR3: CASSQQGAGYNEQFF. CDR3 nucleotides: TGTGCCAGCAGTCAACAGGGGGCTGGCTACAATGAGCAGTTCTTC.

This clone was seen only once. The chain carries TRBV7-2 and TRBJ2-3, with D unresolved. Germline assignment: CDR1 SGHTA and CDR2 FQGNSA. The CDR3 is 13 residues long. V shed 5 bases and J shed 3 bases, with 9 bases lying between them. The chain's CDR3 is CASSPTRTDTQYF. The CDR3 nucleotides read TGTGCCAGCAGCCCTACGAGAACAGATACGCAGTATTTT.